This T cell receptor (beta chain) comes out of a study of identifying expanded T cells in peripheral blood. The CDR3 totals 13 residues. Germline V CDR1 and CDR2: SGHTA, FQGNSA. Trimming cost V 3 bases and J 7 bases; bases outside gene matches: 5. Using immunoSEQ multiplex PCR, the repertoire was profiled, and TCRdb retains in-frame clones only, with some absent. The data contain over 100,000 clones, 88% of them seen just once; the ten biggest clones take up 7.5% to 10%. The chain combines TRBV7-2 with TRBJ1-1, with 7 bases that match TRBD1. The sequence derives from a person between 18 and 75 years old in good health. The sequenced sample consisted of blood. The CDR3 here is CASSFTGANEAFF. The CDR3 DNA sequence: TGTGCCAGCAGCTTTACAGGGGCTAATGAAGCTTTCTTT. The variable domain in full, completed from reference TRBV7-2 and TRBJ1-1, reads GAGVSQSPSNKVTEKGKDVELRCDPISGHTALYWYRQSLGQGLEFLIYFQGNSAPDKSGLPSDRFSAERTGGSVSTLTIQRTQQEDSAVYLCASSFTGANEAFFGQGTRLTVV.